This T cell receptor beta chain was obtained from a study of glioma-infiltrating T cells after dendritic cell vaccination. As for the study in general: Patients received three intradermal dendritic cell vaccine injections at biweekly intervals. Study-wide points: The cohort had few patients with full blood and tumor sets.

CDR3 size: 16 residues. The V gene's germline CDR1 is SGHRS and CDR2 YFSETQ. Trimming cost V 4 bases and J 1 base, with 18 bases left between them. About this clone itself: No antigen is known for it.

The PCR used 60 V beta and 13 J beta primers. The protocol was immunoSEQ multiplex PCR, while the TCRdb copy is restricted to in-frame clones and leaves out a portion. The data contain under 130,000 clones, about four fifths of them seen just once; the ten biggest clones take up more than 10%. Here the sequenced sample was blood, taken before dendritic cell vaccination. The chain has TRBV5-1 and TRBJ2-7; D is perhaps TRBD2 (7 bases). The TCR originated in a human donor with glioblastoma. Here the CDR3 reads CASSPFEGEGSYEQYF. The DNA of the CDR3 is TGCGCCAGCAGCCCCTTTGAGGGGGAGGGTTCCTACGAGCAGTACTTC.